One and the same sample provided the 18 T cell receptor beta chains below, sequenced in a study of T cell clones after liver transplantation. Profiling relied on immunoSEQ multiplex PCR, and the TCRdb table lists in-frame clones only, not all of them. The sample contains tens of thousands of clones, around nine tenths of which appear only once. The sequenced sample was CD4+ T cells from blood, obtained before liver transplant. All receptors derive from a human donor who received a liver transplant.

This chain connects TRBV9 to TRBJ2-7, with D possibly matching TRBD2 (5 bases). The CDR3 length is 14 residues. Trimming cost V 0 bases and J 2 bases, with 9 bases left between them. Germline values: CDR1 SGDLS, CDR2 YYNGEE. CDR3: CASSVAAEAYEQYF. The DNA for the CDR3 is TGTGCCAGCAGCGTAGCGGCGGAGGCCTACGAGCAGTACTTC. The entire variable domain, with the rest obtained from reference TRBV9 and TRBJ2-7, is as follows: DSGVTQTPKHLITATGQRVTLRCSPRSGDLSVYWYQQSLDQGLQFLIQYYNGEERAKGNILERFSAQQFPDLHSELNLSSLELGDSALYFCASSVAAEAYEQYFGPGTRLTVT.

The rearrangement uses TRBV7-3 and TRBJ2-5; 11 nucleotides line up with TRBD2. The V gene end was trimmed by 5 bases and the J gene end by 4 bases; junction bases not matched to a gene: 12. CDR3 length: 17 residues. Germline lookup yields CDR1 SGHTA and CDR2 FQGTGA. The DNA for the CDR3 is TGTGCCAGCAGCCACACCCCTCTAGCGGGAGGACGAGAGACCCAGTACTTC. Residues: CASSHTPLAGGRETQYF.

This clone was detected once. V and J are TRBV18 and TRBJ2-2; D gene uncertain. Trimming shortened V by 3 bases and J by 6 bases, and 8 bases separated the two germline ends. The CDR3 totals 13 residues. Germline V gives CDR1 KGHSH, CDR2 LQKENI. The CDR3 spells CASSPLGSGELFF. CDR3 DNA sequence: TGTGCCAGCTCACCTCTCGGGTCCGGGGAGCTGTTTTTT.

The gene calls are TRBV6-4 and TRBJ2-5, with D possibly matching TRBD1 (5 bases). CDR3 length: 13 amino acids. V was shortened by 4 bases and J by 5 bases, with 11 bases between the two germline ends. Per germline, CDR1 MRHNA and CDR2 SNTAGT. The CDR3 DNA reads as TGTGCCAGCAGTGTTTGGGGCGGCGAGACCCAGTACTTC. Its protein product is CASSVWGGETQYF.

The CDR3 DNA reads as TGTGCCAGTAGTATCCAAGGATTCTATGGCTACACCTTC. Its translation is CASSIQGFYGYTF. The genes are TRBV19 and TRBJ1-2; no reliable D call. The germline V gene encodes CDR1 LNHDA and CDR2 SQIVND (reference sequence). The CDR3 spans 13 residues. V was shortened by 3 bases and J by 4 bases, with 9 bases between the two germline ends.

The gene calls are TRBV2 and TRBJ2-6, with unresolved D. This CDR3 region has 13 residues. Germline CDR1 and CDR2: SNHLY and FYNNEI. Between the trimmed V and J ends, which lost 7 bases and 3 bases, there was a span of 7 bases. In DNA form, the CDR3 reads TGTGCCAGCACTAGAGATGGGGCCAACGTCCTGACTTTC. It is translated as CASTRDGANVLTF.

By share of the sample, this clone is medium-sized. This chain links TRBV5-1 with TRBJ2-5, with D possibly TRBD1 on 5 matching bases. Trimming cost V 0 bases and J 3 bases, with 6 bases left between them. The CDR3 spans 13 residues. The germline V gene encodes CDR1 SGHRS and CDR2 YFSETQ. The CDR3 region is CASSLEGEETQYF. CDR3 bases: TGCGCCAGCAGCTTGGAAGGGGAAGAGACCCAGTACTTC. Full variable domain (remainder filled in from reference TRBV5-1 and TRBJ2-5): KAGVTQTPRYLIKTRGQQVTLSCSPISGHRSVSWYQQTPGQGLQFLFEYFSETQRNKGNFPGRFSGRQFSNSRSEMNVSTLELGDSALYLCASSLEGEETQYFGPGTRLLVL.

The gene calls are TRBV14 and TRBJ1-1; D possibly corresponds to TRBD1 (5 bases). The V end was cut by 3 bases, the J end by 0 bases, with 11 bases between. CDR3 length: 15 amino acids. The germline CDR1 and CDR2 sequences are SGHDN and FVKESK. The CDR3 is CASSQGGTVNTEAFF. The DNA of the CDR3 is TGTGCCAGCAGCCAGGGAGGGACGGTGAACACTGAAGCTTTCTTT.

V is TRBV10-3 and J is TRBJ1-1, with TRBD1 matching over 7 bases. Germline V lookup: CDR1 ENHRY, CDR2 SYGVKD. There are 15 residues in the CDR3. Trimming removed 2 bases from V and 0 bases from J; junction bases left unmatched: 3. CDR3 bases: TGTGCCATCAGTGAGACCCAGGGGGTGAACACTGAAGCTTTCTTT. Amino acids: CAISETQGVNTEAFF.

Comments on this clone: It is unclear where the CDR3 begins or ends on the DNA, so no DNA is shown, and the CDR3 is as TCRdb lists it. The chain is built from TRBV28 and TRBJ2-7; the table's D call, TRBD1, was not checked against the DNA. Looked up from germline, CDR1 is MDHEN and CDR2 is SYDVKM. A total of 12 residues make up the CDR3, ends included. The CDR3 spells CASSWGTGALYF.

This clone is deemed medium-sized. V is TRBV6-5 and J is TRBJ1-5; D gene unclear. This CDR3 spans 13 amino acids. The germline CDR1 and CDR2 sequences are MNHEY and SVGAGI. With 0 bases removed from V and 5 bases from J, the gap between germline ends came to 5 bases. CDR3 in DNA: TGTGCCAGCAGTTACTCGGTGGATCAGCCCCAGCATTTT. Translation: CASSYSVDQPQHF.

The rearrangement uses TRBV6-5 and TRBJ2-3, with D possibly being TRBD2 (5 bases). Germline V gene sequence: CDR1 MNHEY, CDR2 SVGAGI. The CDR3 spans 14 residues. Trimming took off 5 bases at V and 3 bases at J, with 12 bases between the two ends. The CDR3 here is CASSGPPGTDTQYF. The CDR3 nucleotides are TGTGCCAGCAGTGGCCCCCCGGGGACAGATACGCAGTATTTT.

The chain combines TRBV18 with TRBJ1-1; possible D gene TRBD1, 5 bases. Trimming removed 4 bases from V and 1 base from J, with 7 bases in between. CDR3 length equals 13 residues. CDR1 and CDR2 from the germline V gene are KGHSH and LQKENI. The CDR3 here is CASSQGTNTEAFF. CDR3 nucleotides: TGTGCCAGCTCACAGGGGACGAACACTGAAGCTTTCTTT.

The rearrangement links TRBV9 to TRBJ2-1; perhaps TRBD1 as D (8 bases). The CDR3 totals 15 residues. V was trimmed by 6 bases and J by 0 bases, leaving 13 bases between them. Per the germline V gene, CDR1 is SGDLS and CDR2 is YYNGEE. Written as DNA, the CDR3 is TGTGCCAGCAACCACAGGGGGGGCTCCTACAATGAGCAGTTCTTC. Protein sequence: CASNHRGGSYNEQFF.

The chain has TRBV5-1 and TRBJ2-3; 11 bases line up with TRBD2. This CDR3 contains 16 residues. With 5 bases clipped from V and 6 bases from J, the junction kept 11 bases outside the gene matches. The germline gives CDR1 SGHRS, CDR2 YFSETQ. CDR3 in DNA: TGCGCCAGCAGACGCTATACTAGCGGGAGTCCTGATACGCAGTATTTT. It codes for CASRRYTSGSPDTQYF.

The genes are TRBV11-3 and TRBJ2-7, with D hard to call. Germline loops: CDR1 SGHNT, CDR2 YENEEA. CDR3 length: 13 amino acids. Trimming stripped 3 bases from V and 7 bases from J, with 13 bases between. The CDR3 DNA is TGTGCCAGCAGCTTGGGTAGGAATAATGAGCAGTACTTC. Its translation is CASSLGRNNEQYF.

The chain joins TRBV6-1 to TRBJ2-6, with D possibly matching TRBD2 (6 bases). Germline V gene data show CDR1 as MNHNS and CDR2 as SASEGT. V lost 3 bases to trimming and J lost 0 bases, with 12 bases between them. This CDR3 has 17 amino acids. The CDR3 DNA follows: TGTGCCAGCAGTGAGCTAGCGAACCCCTCTGGGGCCAACGTCCTGACTTTC. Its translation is CASSELANPSGANVLTF.

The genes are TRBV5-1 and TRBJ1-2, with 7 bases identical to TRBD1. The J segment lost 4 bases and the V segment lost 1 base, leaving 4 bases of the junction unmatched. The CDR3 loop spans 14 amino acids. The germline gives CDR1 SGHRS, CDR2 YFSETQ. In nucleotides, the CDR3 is TGCGCCAGCAGCTTGCAGGGGGAACTCTATGGCTACACCTTC. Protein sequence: CASSLQGELYGYTF. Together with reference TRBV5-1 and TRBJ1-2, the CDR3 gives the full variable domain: KAGVTQTPRYLIKTRGQQVTLSCSPISGHRSVSWYQQTPGQGLQFLFEYFSETQRNKGNFPGRFSGRQFSNSRSEMNVSTLELGDSALYLCASSLQGELYGYTFGSGTRLTVV.